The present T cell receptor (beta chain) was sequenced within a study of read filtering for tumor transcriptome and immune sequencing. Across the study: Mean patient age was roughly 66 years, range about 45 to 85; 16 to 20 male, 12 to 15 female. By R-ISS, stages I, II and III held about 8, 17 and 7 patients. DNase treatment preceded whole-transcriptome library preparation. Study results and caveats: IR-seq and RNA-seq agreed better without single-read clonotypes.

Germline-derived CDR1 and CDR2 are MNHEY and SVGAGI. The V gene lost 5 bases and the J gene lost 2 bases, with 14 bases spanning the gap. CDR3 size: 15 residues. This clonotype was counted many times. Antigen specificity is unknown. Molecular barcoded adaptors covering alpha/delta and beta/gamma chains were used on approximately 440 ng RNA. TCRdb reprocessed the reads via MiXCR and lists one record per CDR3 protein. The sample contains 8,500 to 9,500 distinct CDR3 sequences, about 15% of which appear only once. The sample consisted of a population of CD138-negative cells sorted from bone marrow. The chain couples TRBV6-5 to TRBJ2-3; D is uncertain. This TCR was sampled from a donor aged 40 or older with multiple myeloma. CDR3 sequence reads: CASSPTLGNTDTQYF. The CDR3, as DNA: TGTGCCAGCAGTCCAACCTTAGGAAACACAGATACGCAGTATTTT.